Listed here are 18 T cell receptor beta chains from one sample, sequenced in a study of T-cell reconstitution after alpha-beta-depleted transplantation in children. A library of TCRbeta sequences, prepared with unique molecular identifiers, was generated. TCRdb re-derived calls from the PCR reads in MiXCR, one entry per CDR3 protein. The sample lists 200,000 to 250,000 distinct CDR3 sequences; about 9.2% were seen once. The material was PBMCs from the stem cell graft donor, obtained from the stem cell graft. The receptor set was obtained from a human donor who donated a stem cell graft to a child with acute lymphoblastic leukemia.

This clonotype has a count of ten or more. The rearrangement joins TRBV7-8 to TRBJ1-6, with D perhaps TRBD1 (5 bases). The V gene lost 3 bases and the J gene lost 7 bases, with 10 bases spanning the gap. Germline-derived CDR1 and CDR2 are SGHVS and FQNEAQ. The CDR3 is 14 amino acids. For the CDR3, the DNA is TGTGCCAGCAGCTTGGGGGAAGTCAATTCACCCCTCCACTTT. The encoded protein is CASSLGEVNSPLHF.

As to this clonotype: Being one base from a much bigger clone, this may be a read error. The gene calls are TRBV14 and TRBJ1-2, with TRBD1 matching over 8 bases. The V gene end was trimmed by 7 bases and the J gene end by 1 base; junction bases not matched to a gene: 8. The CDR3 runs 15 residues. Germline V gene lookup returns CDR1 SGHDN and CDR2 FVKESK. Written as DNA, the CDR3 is TGTGCCAGCACCTACGGACAGGGAAATAACTATGGCTACACCTTC. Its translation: CASTYGQGNNYGYTF.

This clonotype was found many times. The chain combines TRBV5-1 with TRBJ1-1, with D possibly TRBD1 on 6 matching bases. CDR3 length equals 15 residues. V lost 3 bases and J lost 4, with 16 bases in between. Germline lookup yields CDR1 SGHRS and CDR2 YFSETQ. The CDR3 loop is CASSSTQGSGTEAFF. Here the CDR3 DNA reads TGCGCCAGCAGCTCGACACAGGGTAGCGGCACTGAAGCTTTCTTT. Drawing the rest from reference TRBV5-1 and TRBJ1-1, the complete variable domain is KAGVTQTPRYLIKTRGQQVTLSCSPISGHRSVSWYQQTPGQGLQFLFEYFSETQRNKGNFPGRFSGRQFSNSRSEMNVSTLELGDSALYLCASSSTQGSGTEAFFGQGTRLTVV.

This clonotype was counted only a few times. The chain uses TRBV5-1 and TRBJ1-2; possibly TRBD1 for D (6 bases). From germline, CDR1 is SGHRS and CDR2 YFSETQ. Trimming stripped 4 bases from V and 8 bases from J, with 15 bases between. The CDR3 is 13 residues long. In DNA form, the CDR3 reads TGCGCCAGCAGCGCGGACAGCAGCGTCGGCTACACCTTC. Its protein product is CASSADSSVGYTF.

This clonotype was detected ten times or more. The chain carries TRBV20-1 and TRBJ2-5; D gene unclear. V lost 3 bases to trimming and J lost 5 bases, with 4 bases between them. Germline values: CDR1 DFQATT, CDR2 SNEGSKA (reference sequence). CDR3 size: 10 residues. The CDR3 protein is CSASEETQYF. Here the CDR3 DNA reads TGCAGTGCTAGTGAGGAGACCCAGTACTTC.

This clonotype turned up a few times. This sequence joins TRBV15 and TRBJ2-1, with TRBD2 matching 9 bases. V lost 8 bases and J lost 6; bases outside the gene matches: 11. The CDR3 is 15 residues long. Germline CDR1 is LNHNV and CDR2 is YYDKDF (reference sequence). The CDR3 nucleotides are TGTGCCACCTCCCCACTAGCGGGTAATACCAATGAGCAGTTCTTC. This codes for CATSPLAGNTNEQFF.

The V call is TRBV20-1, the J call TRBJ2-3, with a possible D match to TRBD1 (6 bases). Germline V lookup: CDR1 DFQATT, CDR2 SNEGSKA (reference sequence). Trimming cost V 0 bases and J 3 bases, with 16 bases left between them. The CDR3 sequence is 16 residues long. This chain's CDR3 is CSARDLREQGTDTQYF. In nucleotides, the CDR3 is TGCAGTGCTAGAGATCTAAGGGAGCAGGGGACAGATACGCAGTATTTT.

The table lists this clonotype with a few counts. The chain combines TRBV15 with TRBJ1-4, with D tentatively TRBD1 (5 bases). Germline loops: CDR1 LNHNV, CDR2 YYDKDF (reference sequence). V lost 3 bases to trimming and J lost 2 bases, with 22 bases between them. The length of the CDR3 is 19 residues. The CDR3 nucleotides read TGTGCCACCAGCAGTCCTCCCCGAGGGAGGGGATCGACTAATGAAAAACTGTTTTTT. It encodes CATSSPPRGRGSTNEKLFF.

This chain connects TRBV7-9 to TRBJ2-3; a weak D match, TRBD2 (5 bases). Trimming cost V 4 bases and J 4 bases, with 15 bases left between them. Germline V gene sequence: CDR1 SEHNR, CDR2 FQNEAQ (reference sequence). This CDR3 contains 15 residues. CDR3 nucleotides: TGTGCCAGCAGCTATGGGCCAGTCGGGGCAGATACGCAGTATTTT. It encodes CASSYGPVGADTQYF.

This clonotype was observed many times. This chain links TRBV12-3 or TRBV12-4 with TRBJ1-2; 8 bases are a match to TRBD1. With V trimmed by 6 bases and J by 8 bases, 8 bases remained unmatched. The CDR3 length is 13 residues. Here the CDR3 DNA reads TGTGCCAGCAGAAGGGGACAGGACGGCGGCTACACCTTC. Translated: CASRRGQDGGYTF.

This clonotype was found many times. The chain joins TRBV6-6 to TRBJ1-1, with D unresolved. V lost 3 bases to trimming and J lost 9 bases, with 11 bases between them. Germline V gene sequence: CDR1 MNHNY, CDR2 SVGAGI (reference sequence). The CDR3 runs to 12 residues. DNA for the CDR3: TGTGCCAGCAGTTATGAGGGCGAGAAAGCTTTCTTT. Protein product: CASSYEGEKAFF.

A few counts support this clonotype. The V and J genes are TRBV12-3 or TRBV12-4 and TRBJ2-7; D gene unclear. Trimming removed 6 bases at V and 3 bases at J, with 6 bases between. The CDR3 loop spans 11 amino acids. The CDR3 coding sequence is TGTGCCAGCAGGGGAAACTACGAGCAGTACTTC. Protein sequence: CASRGNYEQYF.

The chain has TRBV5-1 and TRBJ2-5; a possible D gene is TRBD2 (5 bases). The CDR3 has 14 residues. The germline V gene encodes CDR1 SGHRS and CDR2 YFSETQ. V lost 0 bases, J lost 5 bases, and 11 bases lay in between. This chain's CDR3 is CASSLAGRTETQYF. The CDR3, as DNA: TGCGCCAGCAGCTTGGCTGGGAGAACCGAGACCCAGTACTTC.

CDR3 nucleotides: TGCAGCGCCAAAGGGGACAGGGGAAGCAATCAGCCCCAGCATTTT. This codes for CSAKGDRGSNQPQHF. The chain has TRBV29-1 and TRBJ1-5, with 10 bases matching TRBD1. The CDR3 runs 15 residues. Germline CDR1 and CDR2: SQVTM and ANQGSEA. The J segment lost 1 base and the V segment lost 7 bases, leaving 7 bases of the junction unmatched.

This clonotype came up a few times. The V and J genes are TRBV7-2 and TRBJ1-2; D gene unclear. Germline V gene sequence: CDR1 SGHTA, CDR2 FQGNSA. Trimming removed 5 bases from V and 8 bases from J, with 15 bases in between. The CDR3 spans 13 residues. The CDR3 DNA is TGTGCCAGCAGCCCGTTGGTTTGGGAGGGCTACACCTTC. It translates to CASSPLVWEGYTF.

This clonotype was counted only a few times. The CDR3, as DNA: TGCGCCAGCAGCCAAGGACAGGGGGACCGTTACGAGCAGTACTTC. It is translated as CASSQGQGDRYEQYF. The chain recombines TRBV4-1 with TRBJ2-7, with 9 bases matching TRBD1. Germline assignment: CDR1 MGHRA and CDR2 YSYEKL. The CDR3 is made up of 15 amino acids. Germline trimming cut 1 base from V and 4 bases from J; bases unmatched to any gene: 5.

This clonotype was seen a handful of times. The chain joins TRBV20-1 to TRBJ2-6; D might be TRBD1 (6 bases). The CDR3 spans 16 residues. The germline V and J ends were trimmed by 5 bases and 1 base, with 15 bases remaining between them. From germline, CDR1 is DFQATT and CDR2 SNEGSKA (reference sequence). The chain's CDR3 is CSAPPGQSSGANVLTF. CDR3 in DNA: TGCAGTGCTCCCCCGGGACAAAGTTCTGGGGCCAACGTCCTGACTTTC.

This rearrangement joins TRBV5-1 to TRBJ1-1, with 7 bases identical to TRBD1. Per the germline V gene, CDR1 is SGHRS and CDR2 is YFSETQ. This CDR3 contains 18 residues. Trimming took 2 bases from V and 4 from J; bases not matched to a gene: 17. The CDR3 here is CASSFVPGTPRGGTEAFF. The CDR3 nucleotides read TGCGCCAGCAGCTTTGTTCCCGGGACCCCCAGGGGGGGCACTGAAGCTTTCTTT.